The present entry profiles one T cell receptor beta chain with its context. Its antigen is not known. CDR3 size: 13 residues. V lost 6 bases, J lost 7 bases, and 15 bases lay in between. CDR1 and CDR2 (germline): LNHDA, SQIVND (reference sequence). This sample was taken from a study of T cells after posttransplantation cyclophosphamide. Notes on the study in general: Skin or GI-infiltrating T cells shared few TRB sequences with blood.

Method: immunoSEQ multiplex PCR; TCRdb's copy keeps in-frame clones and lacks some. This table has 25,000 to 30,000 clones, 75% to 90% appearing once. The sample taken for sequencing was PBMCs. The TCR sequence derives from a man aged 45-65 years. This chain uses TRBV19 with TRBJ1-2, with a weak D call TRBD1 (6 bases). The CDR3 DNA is TGTGCCAGTAGCTGGGGGGGCGCATTTGGCTACACCTTC. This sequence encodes CASSWGGAFGYTF.